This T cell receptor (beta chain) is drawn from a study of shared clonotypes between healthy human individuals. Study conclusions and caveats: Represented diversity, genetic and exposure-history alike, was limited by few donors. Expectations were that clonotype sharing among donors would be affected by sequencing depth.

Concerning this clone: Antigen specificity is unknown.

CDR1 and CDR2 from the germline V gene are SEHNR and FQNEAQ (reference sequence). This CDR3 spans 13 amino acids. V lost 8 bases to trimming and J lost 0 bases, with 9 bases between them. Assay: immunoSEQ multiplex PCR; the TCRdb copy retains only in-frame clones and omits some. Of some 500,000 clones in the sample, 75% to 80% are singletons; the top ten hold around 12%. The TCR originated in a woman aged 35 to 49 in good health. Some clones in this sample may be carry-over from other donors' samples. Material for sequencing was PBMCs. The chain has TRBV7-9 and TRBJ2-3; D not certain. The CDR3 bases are TGTGCCAGCGGCCGCACTAGCACAGATACGCAGTATTTT. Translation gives CASGRTSTDTQYF. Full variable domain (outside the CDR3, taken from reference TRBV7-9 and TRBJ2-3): DTGVSQNPRHKITKRGQNVTFRCDPISEHNRLYWYRQTLGQGPEFLTYFQNEAQLEKSRLLSDRFSAERPKGSFSTLEIQRTEQGDSAMYLCASGRTSTDTQYFGPGTRLTVL.